This TCR beta chain derives from a study of cytomegalovirus exposure and HLA in healthy donors. At the level of the study: Earlier, 95 million to 140 million unique TCR beta sequences were recovered from 200 million or so T cells by an analysis.

With 60 Vbeta and 13 Jbeta primers, the PCR was carried out. Data came from immunoSEQ multiplex PCR; TCRdb stores just in-frame clones and leaves some out. The table records around 150,000 clones, roughly three quarters of them present only once. V gave up 4 bases and J gave up 9 bases; unmatched junction bases: 12. This CDR3 is 15 amino acids long. Germline lookup yields CDR1 SGHTA and CDR2 FQGNSA. This clone was counted between two and nine times. This clonotype was obtained from a man younger than 45 in good health and CMV-seronegative. Sequencing was performed on PBMCs. The rearrangement links TRBV7-2 to TRBJ2-3; 8 positions agree with TRBD2. The CDR3 spells CASSSSGGPSGTQYF. The CDR3 nucleotides read TGTGCCAGCAGCTCATCGGGAGGGCCATCGGGAACGCAGTATTTT.